This T cell receptor beta chain was identified in a study of cytomegalovirus exposure and HLA in healthy donors. Study in general: Caucasian-associated ancestry cluster membership applied to over 80% of 398 genotyped donors.

Vbeta (60) and Jbeta (13) primers were used in the PCR. Repertoires were generated with immunoSEQ multiplex PCR, while TCRdb's copy carries only in-frame clones and drops some. Among about 88,000 clones listed, 75% to 90% were seen once. Looked up from germline, CDR1 is SGHRS and CDR2 is YFSETQ. The CDR3 has 12 residues. The count of this clone is one. At one of its ends the junction is not consistent with the germline gene, which may arise from a read error. The identical CDR3 is also encoded by other nucleotide sequences in the sample. The rearrangement links TRBV5-1 to TRBJ1-1; D may be TRBD1 (5 bases). This sequence was found in a man younger than 35 in good health and CMV-seronegative. The sample consisted of PBMCs. The CDR3 reads CASSFFPGEAFF. CDR3 bases: TGCGCCAGCAGCTTCTTCCCGGGGGAAGCCTTCTTT. Using reference TRBV5-1 and TRBJ1-1 for the parts outside the CDR3, the full variable domain is KAGVTQTPRYLIKTRGQQVTLSCSPISGHRSVSWYQQTPGQGLQFLFEYFSETQRNKGNFPGRFSGRQFSNSRSEMNVSTLELGDSALYLCASSFFPGEAFFGQGTRLTVV.